The 27 T cell receptor beta chains in this list originate from one sample, sequenced in a study of Graves' ophthalmopathy and Graves' hyperthyroidism (dated by TCRdb to about 2018). The sequencer was an Illumina HiSeq 2000. For repertoire sequencing, TCR beta CDR3 regions were amplified from RNA transcripts. The first round of RT-PCR was done with HTBI primers and the Qiagen OneStep RT-PCR kit, and was followed by a second round of multiplex PCR, then size selection and purification. The public reads were reprocessed in TCRdb via fastp at Q25 and MiXCR, keeping in-frame beta chains. CDR3 protein duplicates are merged, each entry listing the most common genes and DNA. The table for this sample lists approximately 410,000 distinct CDR3 sequences; 15% of them were counted only once. The ten most abundant clones make up roughly 7% of the sample. The specimen sequenced was peripheral blood. These receptors were collected from a woman under 30 with stable Graves' hyperthyroidism. Donor details come from another sample of the same person, matched by shared clones.

In its sample, this clonotype was seen many times. The V and J genes are TRBV2 and TRBJ2-7; 8 bases line up with TRBD1. With V trimmed by 3 bases and J by 1 base, 8 bases remained unmatched. Germline-derived CDR1 and CDR2 are SNHLY and FYNNEI. The CDR3 has 16 residues. CDR3 region: CASSDPGQDLSYEQYF. The CDR3 region has the DNA TGTGCCAGCAGTGACCCGGGACAGGATTTATCCTACGAGCAGTACTTC.

This clonotype was detected a few times. V is TRBV12-3 or TRBV12-4 and J is TRBJ2-2, with a possible D match to TRBD2 (6 bases). CDR3 length: 15 amino acids. V was clipped by 3 bases and J by 6 bases, with 14 bases between them. DNA of the CDR3: TGTGCCAGCAGTTTTAGCACTAGCCCCGCCGGGGAGCTGTTTTTT. Residues: CASSFSTSPAGELFF.

There are many counts of this clonotype. J is TRBJ1-2 and V is TRBV25-1; tentative D call: TRBD1 (5 bases). The CDR3 has 13 residues. Between the trimmed V and J ends, which lost 3 bases and 7 bases, there was a span of 12 bases. The germline CDR1 and CDR2 sequences are MGHDK and SYGVNS. CDR3 protein: CASSEGNRPGYTF. CDR3 DNA sequence: TGTGCCAGCAGTGAGGGGAACAGGCCTGGCTACACCTTC.

J is TRBJ2-2 and V is TRBV24-1; perhaps TRBD2 as D (6 bases). CDR1 KGHDR and CDR2 SFDVKD come from the germline V gene. V dropped 5 bases and J dropped 5 bases, with 17 bases sitting between them. CDR3 length equals 16 residues. The CDR3 sequence: CATSASPGVETGELFF. The CDR3 region has the DNA TGTGCCACCAGTGCCTCGCCGGGGGTCGAGACCGGGGAGCTGTTTTTT.

This clonotype turned up a few times. The genes are TRBV2 and TRBJ2-2, with a weak D call TRBD2 (6 bases). CDR3 length: 15 amino acids. The V gene's germline CDR1 is SNHLY and CDR2 FYNNEI. Between the trimmed V and J ends, which lost 11 bases and 4 bases, there was a span of 20 bases. CDR3 amino acids: CAGCPGVPGTGELFF. The CDR3 nucleotides read TGTGCCGGATGCCCGGGGGTTCCGGGCACCGGGGAGCTGTTTTTT. The whole variable domain, remainder taken from reference TRBV2 and TRBJ2-2, is EPEVTQTPSHQVTQMGQEVILRCVPISNHLYFYWYRQILGQKVEFLVSFYNNEISEKSEIFDDQFSVERPDGSNFTLKIRSTKLEDSAMYFCAGCPGVPGTGELFFGEGSRLTVL.

At least ten counts were recorded for this clonotype. The chain uses TRBV12-3 or TRBV12-4 and TRBJ2-5; 9 bases line up with TRBD1. The V segment lost 5 bases and the J segment 5 bases; nucleotides outside the gene matches: 9. CDR3 length equals 15 residues. CDR3 in DNA: TGTGCCAGCAGTCCCTCGGGACAGGGAGGCGAGACCCAGTACTTC. Its protein is CASSPSGQGGETQYF.

The table lists this clonotype with many counts. The J gene is TRBJ1-3, the V gene TRBV6-5, with TRBD1 identical over 8 bases. J lost 15 bases, V lost 5 bases, and 12 bases had no gene match. From germline, CDR1 is MNHEY and CDR2 SVGAGI. The CDR3 sequence is 13 residues long. CDR3 region: CASSTSPPDREYF. DNA for the CDR3: TGTGCCAGCAGTACTTCCCCCCCGGACAGGGAATATTTT.

This clonotype was picked up many times. The chain carries TRBV27 and TRBJ1-2; TRBD1 agrees at 7 bases. The germline V gene encodes CDR1 MNHEY and CDR2 SMNVEV (reference sequence). J gave up 5 bases and V 8 bases, and 5 bases lay outside the gene matches. CDR3 length: 12 residues. The CDR3 nucleotides read TGTGCCAGCGGGACAGTATTTTATGGCTACACCTTC. This codes for CASGTVFYGYTF.

This clonotype was recorded many times. This chain joins TRBV19 and TRBJ1-2; 8 nucleotides align to TRBD1. This CDR3 region has 14 residues. Germline CDR1 and CDR2: LNHDA and SQIVND (reference sequence). The J segment lost 5 bases and the V segment lost 8 bases, leaving 10 bases of the junction unmatched. The CDR3 loop reads CASGDGQGRYGYTF. In DNA form, the CDR3 reads TGTGCCAGTGGGGATGGACAGGGACGGTATGGCTACACCTTC.

The chain joins TRBV6-1 to TRBJ2-4; the match to TRBD1 covers 7 bases. The V segment lost 4 bases and the J segment 8 bases; nucleotides outside the gene matches: 11. Germline V gene sequence: CDR1 MNHNS, CDR2 SASEGT. The CDR3 sequence is 15 residues long. The CDR3 region is CASSGTGGWLDIQYF. The DNA for the CDR3 is TGTGCCAGCAGTGGGACAGGAGGTTGGTTGGACATTCAGTACTTC.

Ten or more counts support this clonotype. The chain has TRBV4-2 and TRBJ1-6; tentatively, D is TRBD1 (5 bases). Germline CDR1 is LGHNA and CDR2 is YNFKEQ. V was shortened by 0 bases and J by 1 base, with 7 bases between the two germline ends. This CDR3 spans 16 amino acids. CDR3 loop: CASSQERGSYNSPLHF. Here the CDR3 DNA reads TGTGCCAGCAGCCAAGAAAGGGGTTCCTATAATTCACCCCTCCACTTT.

This clonotype was found many times. The chain combines TRBV19 with TRBJ1-5; no clear D gene. Germline-derived CDR1 and CDR2 are LNHDA and SQIVND (reference sequence). V lost 6 bases to trimming and J lost 0 bases, with 12 bases between them. The CDR3 runs to 15 residues. The CDR3 loop reads CASRTTPYSNQPQHF. For the CDR3, the DNA is TGTGCCAGTAGGACGACACCTTATAGCAATCAGCCCCAGCATTTT. Full variable domain (rest looked up from reference TRBV19 and TRBJ1-5): DGGITQSPKYLFRKEGQNVTLSCEQNLNHDAMYWYRQDPGQGLRLIYYSQIVNDFQKGDIAEGYSVSREKKESFPLTVTSAQKNPTAFYLCASRTTPYSNQPQHFGDGTRLSIL.

This clonotype was seen ten or more times. V gene TRBV11-2 combines with J gene TRBJ1-1; TRBD1 matches 9 bases. Germline V lookup: CDR1 SGHAT, CDR2 FQNNGV. J lost 1 base, V lost 4 bases, and 7 bases had no gene match. The CDR3 contains 16 residues. The CDR3: CASSSRDRARNTEAFF. The DNA for the CDR3 is TGTGCCAGCAGCTCCCGGGACAGGGCAAGGAACACTGAAGCTTTCTTT.

The chain joins TRBV12-3 or TRBV12-4 to TRBJ2-5; 8 bases line up with TRBD2. This CDR3 is 16 amino acids long. V trimming: 3 bases; J trimming: 4 bases; junction bases outside the gene matches: 10. CDR3 region: CASSLLGTSGLETQYF. In nucleotides, the CDR3 is TGTGCCAGCAGTTTGCTCGGAACTAGCGGCCTAGAGACCCAGTACTTC.

The V call is TRBV3-1, the J call TRBJ1-5; D remains unclear. V was cut by 4 bases and J by 7 bases, with 17 bases left in between. Germline assignment: CDR1 LGHDT and CDR2 YNNKEL (reference sequence). CDR3 length: 15 residues. CDR3 bases: TGTGCCAGCAGCCTTGACCTCAGCGCGGGGCAGCCCCAGCATTTT. It specifies CASSLDLSAGQPQHF.

At least ten counts were recorded for this clonotype. This sequence joins TRBV11-2 and TRBJ1-1, with D possibly being TRBD1 (6 bases). Trimming pared 5 bases from V and 1 base from J, leaving 8 bases between. The length of the CDR3 is 13 residues. Looked up from germline, CDR1 is SGHAT and CDR2 is FQNNGV. The DNA of the CDR3 is TGTGCCAGCAGCGAACAGGGGAACACTGAAGCTTTCTTT. It encodes CASSEQGNTEAFF.

The chain recombines TRBV20-1 with TRBJ2-2, with D uncertain. V lost 5 bases to trimming and J lost 3 bases, with 16 bases between them. Per the germline V gene, CDR1 is DFQATT and CDR2 is SNEGSKA (reference sequence). The CDR3 covers 15 residues. DNA for the CDR3: TGCAGTGCTGCACCGCGGAACCAATACACCGGGGAGCTGTTTTTT. Translating it yields CSAAPRNQYTGELFF.

This clonotype was seen many times. This sequence joins TRBV2 and TRBJ2-2; 7 bases match TRBD1. CDR1 and CDR2 from the germline V gene are SNHLY and FYNNEI. CDR3 length equals 14 residues. V shed 5 bases and J 3 bases; nucleotides not matched to a gene: 3. DNA of the CDR3: TGTGCCAGCAGTCGGGACAGAGACACCGGGGAGCTGTTTTTT. It codes for CASSRDRDTGELFF.

This clonotype was picked up many times. The V gene is TRBV6-1, the J gene TRBJ1-1; D is perhaps TRBD1 (5 bases). The V end lost 3 bases, the J end lost 3 bases, and 14 bases lay between the germline ends. There are 15 residues in the CDR3. The V gene's germline CDR1 is MNHNS and CDR2 SASEGT. CDR3 bases: TGTGCCAGCAGTGACCCCGGGACCCCCGACACTGAAGCTTTCTTT. This encodes CASSDPGTPDTEAFF.

This clonotype was counted many times. The CDR3 spells CASTLGWANYGYTF. DNA for the CDR3: TGTGCCAGCACCCTCGGTTGGGCTAACTATGGCTACACCTTC. V usage is TRBV6-2 or TRBV6-3 and J usage is TRBJ1-2, with D unclear. CDR1 and CDR2 from the germline V gene are MNHEY and SVGEGT. This CDR3 contains 14 residues. With 7 bases removed from V and 0 bases from J, the gap between germline ends came to 12 bases.

The CDR3 reads CASSLGGGAENTEAFF. For the CDR3, the DNA is TGTGCCAGCAGTTTAGGGGGGGGCGCGGAGAACACTGAAGCTTTCTTT. This chain connects TRBV12-3 or TRBV12-4 to TRBJ1-1; the D gene is possibly TRBD1 (6 bases). V was clipped by 1 base and J by 1 base, with 13 bases between them. The CDR3 consists of 16 residues.

This clonotype has a count of ten or more. The chain's CDR3 is CASSDRGTEAFF. The DNA of the CDR3 is TGTGCCAGCAGTGATAGGGGGACTGAAGCTTTCTTT. This chain uses TRBV6-2 or TRBV6-3 with TRBJ1-1; tentatively, D is TRBD1 (6 bases). CDR3 length: 12 residues. Between the trimmed V and J ends, which lost 5 bases and 5 bases, there was a span of 9 bases. From germline, CDR1 is MNHEY and CDR2 SVGEGT.

This clonotype was observed at least ten times. This chain uses TRBV12-3 or TRBV12-4 with TRBJ1-1; D gene ambiguous. This CDR3 is built from 14 residues. The ends were cut back, 5 bases at V and 7 bases at J, with 17 bases in the middle. The DNA of the CDR3 is TGTGCCAGCAGTCCATGGAGGGCCGAGGGTGAAGCTTTCTTT. It translates to CASSPWRAEGEAFF.

This clonotype has only one observation. The chain couples TRBV6-1 to TRBJ1-1, with 8 bases matching TRBD1. The CDR3 spans 14 residues. Germline lookup yields CDR1 MNHNS and CDR2 SASEGT. V lost 6 bases, J lost 3 bases, and 6 bases stayed unmatched. Here the CDR3 reads CASRTGVKDTEAFF. CDR3 DNA sequence: TGTGCCAGCAGGACAGGGGTAAAGGACACTGAAGCTTTCTTT.

This clonotype has a handful of counts. This chain connects TRBV27 to TRBJ1-5, with unresolved D. This CDR3 is 14 amino acids long. Germline CDR1 is MNHEY and CDR2 is SMNVEV (reference sequence). Trimming pared 4 bases from V and 4 bases from J, leaving 11 bases between. DNA for the CDR3: TGTGCCAGCAGTTCAAGGGCGTCAAATCAGCCCCAGCATTTT. Its translation: CASSSRASNQPQHF.

At least ten counts were recorded for this clonotype. V is TRBV20-1 and J is TRBJ2-5; D could derive from TRBD1 or TRBD2 (5 bases each). Trimming took off 0 bases at V and 5 bases at J, with 7 bases between the two ends. Looked up from germline, CDR1 is DFQATT and CDR2 is SNEGSKA (reference sequence). This CDR3 comprises 12 residues. CDR3 coding DNA: TGCAGTGCTAGAGATTGGGGGGAGACCCAGTACTTC. Translated: CSARDWGETQYF.

At least ten counts were recorded for this clonotype. The chain links TRBV5-1 to TRBJ2-5, with D possibly TRBD1 on 5 matching bases. CDR1 and CDR2 (germline): SGHRS, YFSETQ. Deletions cut 3 bases from V and 1 base from J, with 13 bases between. The CDR3 is 15 residues long. CDR3 residues: CASSSIDSTQETQYF. CDR3 bases: TGCGCCAGCAGCTCTATTGACAGCACCCAAGAGACCCAGTACTTC. The complete variable domain, with remaining parts taken from reference TRBV5-1 and TRBJ2-5, reads KAGVTQTPRYLIKTRGQQVTLSCSPISGHRSVSWYQQTPGQGLQFLFEYFSETQRNKGNFPGRFSGRQFSNSRSEMNVSTLELGDSALYLCASSSIDSTQETQYFGPGTRLLVL.